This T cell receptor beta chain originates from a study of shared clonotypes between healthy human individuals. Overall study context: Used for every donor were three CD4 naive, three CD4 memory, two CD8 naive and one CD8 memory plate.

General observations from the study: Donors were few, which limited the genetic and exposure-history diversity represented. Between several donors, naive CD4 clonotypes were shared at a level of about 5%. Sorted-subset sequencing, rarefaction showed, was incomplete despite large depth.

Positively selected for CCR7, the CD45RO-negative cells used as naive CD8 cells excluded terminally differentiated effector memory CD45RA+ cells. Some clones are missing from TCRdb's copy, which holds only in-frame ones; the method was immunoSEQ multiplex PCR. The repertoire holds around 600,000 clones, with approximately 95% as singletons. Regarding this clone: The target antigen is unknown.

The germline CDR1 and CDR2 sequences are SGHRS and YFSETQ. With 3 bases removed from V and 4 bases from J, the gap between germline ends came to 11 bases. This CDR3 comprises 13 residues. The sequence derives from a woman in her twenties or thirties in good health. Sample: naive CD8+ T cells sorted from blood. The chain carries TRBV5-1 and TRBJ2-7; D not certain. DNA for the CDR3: TGCGCCAGCAGCTCGGACGAACTGTACGAGCAGTACTTC. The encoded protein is CASSSDELYEQYF.